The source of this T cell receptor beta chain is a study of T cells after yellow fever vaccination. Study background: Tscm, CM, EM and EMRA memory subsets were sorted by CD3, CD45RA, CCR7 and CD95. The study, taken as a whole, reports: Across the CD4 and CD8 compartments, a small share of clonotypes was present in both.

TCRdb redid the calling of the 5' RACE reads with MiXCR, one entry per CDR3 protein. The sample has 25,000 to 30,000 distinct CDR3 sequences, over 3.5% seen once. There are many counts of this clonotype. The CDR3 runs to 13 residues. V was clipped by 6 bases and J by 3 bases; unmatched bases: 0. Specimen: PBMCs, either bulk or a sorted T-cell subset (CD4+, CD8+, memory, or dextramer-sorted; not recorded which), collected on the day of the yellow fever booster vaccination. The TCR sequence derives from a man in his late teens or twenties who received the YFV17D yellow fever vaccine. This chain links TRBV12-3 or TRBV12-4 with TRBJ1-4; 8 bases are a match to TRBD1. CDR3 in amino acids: CASRQGANEKLFF. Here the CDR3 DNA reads TGTGCCAGCAGACAGGGGGCTAATGAAAAACTGTTTTTT.